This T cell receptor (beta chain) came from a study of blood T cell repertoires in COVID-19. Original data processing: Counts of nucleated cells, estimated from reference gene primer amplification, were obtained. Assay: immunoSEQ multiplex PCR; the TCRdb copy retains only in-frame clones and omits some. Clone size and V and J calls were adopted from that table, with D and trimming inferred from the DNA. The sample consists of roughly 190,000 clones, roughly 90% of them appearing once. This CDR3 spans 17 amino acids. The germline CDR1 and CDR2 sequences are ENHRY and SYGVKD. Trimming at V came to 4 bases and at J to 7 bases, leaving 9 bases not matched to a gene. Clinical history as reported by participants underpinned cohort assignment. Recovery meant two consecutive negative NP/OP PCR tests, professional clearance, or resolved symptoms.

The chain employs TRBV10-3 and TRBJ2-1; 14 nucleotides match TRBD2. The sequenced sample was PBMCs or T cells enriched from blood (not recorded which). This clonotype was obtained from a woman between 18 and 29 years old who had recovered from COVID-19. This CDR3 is CAISVPPGTSGRNEQFF. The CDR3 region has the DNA TGTGCCATCAGTGTTCCACCCGGGACTAGCGGGAGAAATGAGCAGTTCTTC.